This TCR beta chain originates from a study of blood T cell repertoires in COVID-19. Study details: The analysed material was cDNA or gDNA that came from T cells, B-cell-depleted T cells, or PBMCs.

Between the trimmed V and J ends, which lost 3 bases and 7 bases, there was a span of 12 bases. The CDR3 totals 14 residues. Per germline, CDR1 LNHDA and CDR2 SQIVND (reference sequence). TCRdb's copy holds only in-frame clones and misses some; the assay was immunoSEQ multiplex PCR. This table has approximately 220,000 clones, roughly 90% appearing once. Enrollees, roughly 18 to 90 years old, lived in around 23 US areas. Sequencing used PBMCs or T cells enriched from blood (not recorded which). The receptor's source is a woman aged 40 to 49 with acute COVID-19. The V gene is TRBV19, the J gene TRBJ1-4; D is uncertain. CDR3 DNA: TGTGCCAGTAGTATTCTCGGGAGTGGTGAAAAACTGTTTTTT. Its translation is CASSILGSGEKLFF.